This TCR beta chain was sequenced in a study of blood T cells in healthy people across ages. This clonotype turned up a few times. Its cognate antigen is unknown. The CDR3 is made up of 13 amino acids. Germline-derived CDR1 and CDR2 are MNHEY and SVGAGI. The V and J ends lost 6 bases and 5 bases respectively, with 11 bases between them. Study-wide points: Lack of knowledge of donor CMV status possibly confounded expanded clonotype changes.

The second PCR ran roughly 6 to 11 cycles with a sample-barcoded 5' primer and J-beta primers. Each cDNA molecule received a tag from a template-switch adaptor that had 12 random nucleotides. At least 2.5 million CDR3-containing paired-end reads were obtained per sample. TCRdb recomputed calls from the 5' RACE reads with MiXCR, one row per CDR3 protein. The repertoire holds over 1,200,000 distinct CDR3 sequences, with 55% to 75% as singletons. The source is a man between 18 and 29 years old in good health. The chain couples TRBV6-5 to TRBJ2-1; D unresolved. The sequencing sample was made of blood. CDR3 nucleotide sequence: TGTGCCAGCAGCTACGGTGTAGACAATGAGCAGTTCTTC. This gives the protein CASSYGVDNEQFF.